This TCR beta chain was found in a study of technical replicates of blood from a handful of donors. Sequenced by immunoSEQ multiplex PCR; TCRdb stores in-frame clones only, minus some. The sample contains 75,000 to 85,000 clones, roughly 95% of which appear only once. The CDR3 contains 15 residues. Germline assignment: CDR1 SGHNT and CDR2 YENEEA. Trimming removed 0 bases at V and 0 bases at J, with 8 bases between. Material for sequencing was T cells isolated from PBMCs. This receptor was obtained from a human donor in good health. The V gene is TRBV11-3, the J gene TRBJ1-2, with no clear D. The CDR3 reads CASSLDSRSNYGYTF. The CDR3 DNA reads TGTGCCAGCAGCTTAGACTCCCGTTCTAACTATGGCTACACCTTC.